This T cell receptor beta chain was sequenced in a study of blood T cells in healthy people across ages. For the second PCR, which ran for about 6 to 11 cycles, a sample-barcoded 5' primer and a J-beta primer mix were used. TCRdb fed the 5' RACE reads into MiXCR, producing one record per CDR3 protein. The sample contains about 1.5 million distinct CDR3 sequences, roughly 43% of which appear only once. Findings of the study overall: Long-lived donors had more naive CD4+ cells and higher diversity than aged donors.

Germline CDR1 and CDR2: LGHNA and YSLEER. The CDR3 has 15 residues. J was trimmed by 10 bases and V by 0 bases; bases with no gene match: 6. For this clonotype: Its cognate antigen is unknown.

Sequences were obtained from blood. The receptor comes from a woman aged 18-29 years in good health. J is TRBJ2-1 and V is TRBV4-3; 10 nucleotides line up with TRBD2. CDR3 sequence: CASSQELAGWIEQFF. DNA for the CDR3: TGCGCCAGCAGCCAAGAACTAGCGGGATGGATAGAGCAGTTCTTC.